This T cell receptor beta chain originates from a study of cytomegalovirus exposure and HLA in healthy donors. Study-wide points: There were several of the most significant clusters that appeared linked to common viral pathogens in a later analysis. Later analysis placed DRB1 highest and HLA-C lowest in TCR association rates, which differed by HLA locus. Analysis was carried out at a later point, and it linked a missense DCLRE1C variant to TCR beta V- and J-gene trimming. Altogether, 160 or so TCR beta chains were recorded as cytomegalovirus-associated.

V lost 5 bases, J lost 6 bases, and 16 bases lay in between. The germline V gene encodes CDR1 MRHNA and CDR2 SNTAGT. This CDR3 comprises 15 residues. This clone was detected only a few times. Its specificity is not known. It was with 60 Vbeta and 13 Jbeta primers that the PCR ran. TCRdb's table, derived via immunoSEQ multiplex PCR, lists solely in-frame clones and lacks some. The table records 100,000 to 150,000 clones, 74% of them present only once. The rearrangement uses TRBV6-4 and TRBJ2-2; weak D call: TRBD2 (6 bases). The sample was PBMCs. The TCR comes from a woman between 45 and 65 years old in good health and CMV-seropositive. CDR3 DNA: TGTGCCAGCAGTACGAGGAGTGGGGAGGCCGGGGAGCTGTTTTTT. Its translation: CASSTRSGEAGELFF.